Listed below are T cell receptor beta chains from one sample, sequenced in a study of response to subunit inactivated influenza vaccine. TCRdb re-called the RT-PCR reads through MiXCR, storing one row per CDR3 protein. The sample yields fewer than 650,000 distinct CDR3 sequences, over 10% seen once. Sequenced here: PBMCs from blood, sampled roughly 6 weeks after vaccination. The receptors originated from a man aged 50-60 years who received an inactivated influenza vaccine. Each CDR3 is given with its conserved first and last residue. Each record gives: J gene, V gene, clone size, D gene, CDR3 DNA, CDR3 protein. D genes are given only for firm matches. Clone size is shown for a subset of rows, as once, few, many or a class of expanded clone.

J: TRBJ1-5
V: TRBV6-2/TRBV6-3
size: few
D: .
DNA: TGTGCCAGCAGTCAAGGGGGACACTGGACCCAGCATTTT
CDR3: CASSQGGHWTQHF

J: TRBJ2-7
V: TRBV28
size: .
D: .
DNA: TGTGCCAGCAGTTTCCAGGGGCTCCACGAGCAGTACTTC
CDR3: CASSFQGLHEQYF

J: TRBJ2-3
V: TRBV5-1
size: many
D: TRBD2
DNA: TGCGCCAGCAGCTTGTTGGCGGGGGGGCCAAATACGCAGTATTTT
CDR3: CASSLLAGGPNTQYF

J: TRBJ2-5
V: TRBV29-1
size: .
D: .
DNA: TGCAGCGTGGTGAAGAGCCAAGAGACCCAGTACTTC
CDR3: CSVVKSQETQYF

J: TRBJ2-3
V: TRBV29-1
size: .
D: .
DNA: TGCAGCGTTGCGACATACGGTAGCACAGATACGCAGTATTTT
CDR3: CSVATYGSTDTQYF

J: TRBJ2-5
V: TRBV7-2
size: .
D: .
DNA: TGTGCCAGCAGCTACACGATAAGGGAGACCCAGTACTTC
CDR3: CASSYTIRETQYF

J: TRBJ1-2
V: TRBV14
size: .
D: .
DNA: TGTGCCAGCAGCCAACGAGGACAGCTCCGCGGTGGCTACACCTTC
CDR3: CASSQRGQLRGGYTF

J: TRBJ1-1
V: TRBV6-5
size: many
D: .
DNA: TGTGCCAGCAGTTATGGCAGGCGGGCGGGAGAAGCTTTCTTT
CDR3: CASSYGRRAGEAFF

J: TRBJ2-3
V: TRBV11-2
size: many
D: TRBD2
DNA: TGTGCCAGCAGCTTAAATTGGCCTAGCGGGGGGGCCCGGCTAGATACGCAGTATTTT
CDR3: CASSLNWPSGGARLDTQYF

J: TRBJ2-5
V: TRBV7-2
size: many
D: .
DNA: TGTGCCAGCAGCCCCGTATGGGGGGAGACCCAGTACTTC
CDR3: CASSPVWGETQYF

J: TRBJ1-5
V: TRBV7-2
size: .
D: TRBD1
DNA: TGTGCCAGCAGCGTAACAGGGGAAGGCGTTTATCAGCCCCAGCATTTT
CDR3: CASSVTGEGVYQPQHF

J: TRBJ1-5
V: TRBV24-1
size: .
D: .
DNA: TGTGCCACCAGTGGTGGCAATCAGCCCCAGCATTTT
CDR3: CATSGGNQPQHF

J: TRBJ2-4
V: TRBV28
size: few
D: TRBD1
DNA: TGTGCCAGCAGTTCGCCTACAGGGGCGGCCAAAAACATTCAGTACTTC
CDR3: CASSSPTGAAKNIQYF

J: TRBJ2-2
V: TRBV20-1
size: few
D: TRBD2
DNA: TGCAGTGCTAGAGATGGCGCTAGCGGATTTACCGGGGAGCTGTTTTTT
CDR3: CSARDGASGFTGELFF

J: TRBJ1-5
V: TRBV20-1
size: .
D: .
DNA: TGCAGTGCTAGAGACCAAGACCGGTATAGCAATCAGCCCCAGCATTTT
CDR3: CSARDQDRYSNQPQHF

J: TRBJ1-1
V: TRBV15
size: .
D: .
DNA: TGTGCCACCAGCAGCTTTCAAAGAGAAGCTTTCTTT
CDR3: CATSSFQREAFF

J: TRBJ2-6
V: TRBV12-3/TRBV12-4
size: .
D: TRBD1
DNA: TGTGCCACCCATCCGGACAGGTTCCGCTCTGGGGCCAACGTCCTGACTTTC
CDR3: CATHPDRFRSGANVLTF

J: TRBJ2-3
V: TRBV29-1
size: few
D: .
DNA: TGCAGCGTGGCGGGCTCCTGGACCGAACAGTATTTT
CDR3: CSVAGSWTEQYF

J: TRBJ2-7
V: TRBV7-9
size: many
D: .
DNA: TGTGCCAGCAGCTCGGGCCGATACTACGAGCAGTACTTC
CDR3: CASSSGRYYEQYF

J: TRBJ2-1
V: TRBV20-1
size: few
D: TRBD2
DNA: TGCAGTGCTAGTGGTAGCGGGGGGGAATACAATGAGCAGTTCTTC
CDR3: CSASGSGGEYNEQFF

J: TRBJ2-5
V: TRBV5-1
size: .
D: .
DNA: TGCGCCAGCAGCTTGAACGTGGAGGAGACCCAGTACTTC
CDR3: CASSLNVEETQYF

J: TRBJ2-2
V: TRBV4-3
size: .
D: TRBD2
DNA: TGCGCCAGCAGCCCGACTAGCGGGGGGGCAGGGACCGGGGAGCTGTTTTTT
CDR3: CASSPTSGGAGTGELFF

J: TRBJ2-7
V: TRBV12-3/TRBV12-4
size: many
D: .
DNA: TGTGCCAGCATGGGAAATTACTCCTACGAGCAGTACTTC
CDR3: CASMGNYSYEQYF

J: TRBJ1-6
V: TRBV5-1
size: .
D: .
DNA: TGCGCCAGCAGCTTGGGTGACAGCAGTCCTAATTCACCCCTCCACTTT
CDR3: CASSLGDSSPNSPLHF

J: TRBJ2-7
V: TRBV12-3/TRBV12-4
size: many
D: TRBD2
DNA: TGTGCCAGCAACGGGGGGGGGCAGGGCTACGAGCAGTACTTC
CDR3: CASNGGGQGYEQYF

J: TRBJ2-7
V: TRBV7-6
size: many
D: TRBD1
DNA: TGTGCCAGCAGCTTAGGGGGACAGGGACCCTACGAGCAGTACTTC
CDR3: CASSLGGQGPYEQYF

J: TRBJ2-1
V: TRBV6-2/TRBV6-3
size: many
D: .
DNA: TGTGCCAGCAGTGATTTTACGGGACTTTACAATGAGCAGTTCTTC
CDR3: CASSDFTGLYNEQFF

J: TRBJ2-2
V: TRBV5-1
size: .
D: TRBD1
DNA: TGCGCCAGCAGCGTAGGACAGGGGGCAAACACCGGGGAGCTGTTTTTT
CDR3: CASSVGQGANTGELFF

J: TRBJ2-2
V: TRBV30
size: few
D: TRBD2
DNA: TGTGCCTCCCCGGCGGGAGGTGGGGAGCTGTTTTTT
CDR3: CASPAGGGELFF

J: TRBJ1-6
V: TRBV7-8
size: .
D: .
DNA: TGTGCCAGCAGCTTTGACAGTAGAAATTCACCCCTCCACTTT
CDR3: CASSFDSRNSPLHF

J: TRBJ2-6
V: TRBV12-3/TRBV12-4
size: many
D: TRBD1
DNA: TGTGCCAGCAGCCGCAGGGACAGGGATGGGGCCAACGTCCTGACTTTC
CDR3: CASSRRDRDGANVLTF

J: TRBJ1-2
V: TRBV6-1
size: .
D: .
DNA: TGTGCCAGCAGTGAAGCGCTTCGGGGTAGCGGCTACACCTTC
CDR3: CASSEALRGSGYTF

J: TRBJ2-7
V: TRBV7-2
size: .
D: .
DNA: TGTGCCAGCAGCTTAGCGCCTAGTCTAGCGCGCGAGCAGTACTTC
CDR3: CASSLAPSLAREQYF

J: TRBJ1-2
V: TRBV20-1
size: few
D: .
DNA: TGCAGTGCTAGAGATGGGGGCCGCGCCTCCTTC
CDR3: CSARDGGRASF

J: TRBJ2-7
V: TRBV6-2/TRBV6-3
size: .
D: TRBD1
DNA: TGTGCCAGCCTAAACCCTCAGGGGGTGGCGGGCGAGCAGTACTTC
CDR3: CASLNPQGVAGEQYF

J: TRBJ2-1
V: TRBV5-1
size: many
D: .
DNA: TGCGCCAGCAGCTTGGGTCCCTGGACTGACCCCTCCTACAATGAGCAGTTCTTC
CDR3: CASSLGPWTDPSYNEQFF

J: TRBJ1-1
V: TRBV9
size: many
D: TRBD1
DNA: TGTGCCAGCAGCGAAACCGGGGGAGGGGGCGAAGCTTTCTTT
CDR3: CASSETGGGGEAFF

J: TRBJ2-7
V: TRBV27
size: .
D: .
DNA: TGTGCCAGCAGTTTAGGGTACAGTCCCGACGAGCAGTACTTC
CDR3: CASSLGYSPDEQYF

J: TRBJ2-1
V: TRBV10-3
size: few
D: TRBD2
DNA: TGTGCCATCAGTGAAAGGAGACTAGCGGGGGTCAAGTTCTTC
CDR3: CAISERRLAGVKFF

J: TRBJ2-5
V: TRBV7-9
size: .
D: .
DNA: TGTGCCAGCAGCTCGAGCACTGTAGTCCAAGAGACCCAGTACTTC
CDR3: CASSSSTVVQETQYF

J: TRBJ2-7
V: TRBV19
size: .
D: .
DNA: TGTGCCAGTAGTATTGCCGCGGCTCGCGAGCAGTACTTC
CDR3: CASSIAAAREQYF

J: TRBJ2-5
V: TRBV6-5
size: few
D: .
DNA: TGTGCCAGCAGTTACAATTTGGGGCAGACACAAGAGACCCAGTACTTC
CDR3: CASSYNLGQTQETQYF

J: TRBJ2-1
V: TRBV7-9
size: few
D: TRBD2
DNA: TGTGCCAGCAGCTCACCTAGCGGGGGGGCCCATGAGCAGTTCTTC
CDR3: CASSSPSGGAHEQFF

J: TRBJ1-5
V: TRBV7-9
size: .
D: TRBD1
DNA: TGTGCCAGCAGCCCCAACCGAGGACAGGGTGGGTATCAGCCCCAGCATTTT
CDR3: CASSPNRGQGGYQPQHF

J: TRBJ1-2
V: TRBV4-1
size: .
D: .
DNA: TGCGCCAGCAGCCAAGATCTCTGGGTCCCGGGCTATGGCTACACCTTC
CDR3: CASSQDLWVPGYGYTF

J: TRBJ2-2
V: TRBV5-1
size: few
D: TRBD2
DNA: TGCGCCAGCAGCTTAGTTTCGACTAGCCGAAACACCGGGGAGCTGTTTTTT
CDR3: CASSLVSTSRNTGELFF

J: TRBJ2-7
V: TRBV20-1
size: many
D: .
DNA: TGCAGTGCTGTGGTACGGGGGGCATACTCCTACGAGCAGTACTTC
CDR3: CSAVVRGAYSYEQYF

J: TRBJ1-6
V: TRBV6-1
size: few
D: TRBD1
DNA: TGTGCCAGCCTGGGACAGAATAATTCACCCCTCCACTTT
CDR3: CASLGQNNSPLHF

J: TRBJ2-7
V: TRBV4-3
size: few
D: .
DNA: TGCGCCAGCAGCCAAGATCGGACAGAGATCTCCTACGAGCAGTACTTC
CDR3: CASSQDRTEISYEQYF